This TCR beta chain originates from a study of T cells after yellow fever vaccination. MiXCR was run by TCRdb on the 5' RACE reads, yielding one entry per CDR3 protein. The sample yields around 300,000 distinct CDR3 sequences, around 13% seen once. Sequenced material: CD4+ T cells sorted from PBMCs, taken 45 days after the yellow fever booster vaccination. This receptor was obtained from a man aged 25 to 40 who received the YFV17D yellow fever vaccine.

The CDR3: CASRLRGNHEQYF. Written as DNA, the CDR3 is TGTGCCAGCAGACTCAGGGGGAACCACGAGCAGTACTTC. The chain recombines TRBV3-1 with TRBJ2-7, with TRBD1 identical over 7 bases. The V gene's germline CDR1 is LGHDT and CDR2 YNNKEL (reference sequence). The CDR3 is 13 residues long. V gave up 6 bases and J gave up 5 bases; unmatched junction bases: 7.